Shown below are 17 T cell receptor beta chains from a single sample sequenced in a study of blood T cells in healthy people across ages. Using a J-beta primer mix together with a sample-barcoded 5' primer, a second PCR was run for roughly 6 to 12 cycles. One entry per CDR3 protein results from TCRdb running MiXCR on the 5' RACE reads. The sample yields under 2 million distinct CDR3 sequences, about 31% seen once. The source material was blood. Receptors originate from a woman in her 30s in good health.

The chain recombines TRBV4-2 with TRBJ2-3; perhaps D is TRBD1 or TRBD2 (5 bases each). This CDR3 comprises 20 residues. The germline V and J ends were trimmed by 1 base and 1 base, with 24 bases remaining between them. CDR1 and CDR2 from the germline V gene are LGHNA and YNFKEQ. In nucleotides, the CDR3 is TGTGCCAGCAGCCAAGCAACCCCCGCCGGACAACCCGGGGGCACAGATACGCAGTATTTT. Translation gives CASSQATPAGQPGGTDTQYF.

This clonotype was observed a few times. The V call is TRBV29-1, the J call TRBJ2-5; TRBD1 matches 8 bases. Germline CDR1 and CDR2: SQVTM and ANQGSEA. The CDR3 loop spans 15 amino acids. V trimming: 6 bases; J trimming: 3 bases; junction bases outside the gene matches: 12. CDR3 amino acids: CSVRSTGTGEETQYF. CDR3 coding DNA: TGCAGCGTCCGATCCACCGGGACAGGAGAAGAGACCCAGTACTTC.

The rearrangement links TRBV7-9 to TRBJ2-4, with D possibly TRBD2 on 6 matching bases. CDR3 length: 18 residues. In germline, CDR1 is SEHNR, CDR2 FQNEAQ (reference sequence). V was cut by 5 bases and J by 2 bases, with 22 bases left in between. CDR3 coding DNA: TGTGCCAGCAGCCCGACGACTAGTGTGGGGTGGTCCAAAAACATTCAGTACTTC. This encodes CASSPTTSVGWSKNIQYF.

This clonotype was counted between two and nine times. The chain recombines TRBV6-1 with TRBJ1-2; D unclear. V lost 8 bases, J lost 8 bases, and 18 bases lay in between. CDR1 is MNHNS, CDR2 SASEGT, per germline. This CDR3 comprises 13 residues. DNA for the CDR3: TGTGCCAGCTCTTCGTACTTTATTATGGGCTACACCTTC. Residues: CASSSYFIMGYTF.

The rearrangement joins TRBV6-6 to TRBJ1-5; D is possibly TRBD1 (5 bases). Germline assignment: CDR1 MNHNY and CDR2 SVGAGI (reference sequence). The CDR3 totals 14 residues. Trimming pared 5 bases from V and 7 bases from J, leaving 15 bases between. CDR3 nucleotide sequence: TGTGCCAGCAGTGACGTAGGGGAGTGCCAGCCCCAGCATTTT. It yields the protein CASSDVGECQPQHF.

This clonotype was found many times. This sequence joins TRBV29-1 and TRBJ2-7; weak D call: TRBD1 (8 bases). Trimming removed 4 bases at V and 6 bases at J, with 19 bases between. Per germline, CDR1 SQVTM and CDR2 ANQGSEA. This CDR3 is 14 amino acids long. CDR3 bases: TGCAGCGTTGCAGCCACGACAGGGGAGGGCGAGCAGTACTTC. Its translation: CSVAATTGEGEQYF.

This clonotype came up a few times. The CDR3 loop is CASSPDRTYYNEQFF. The CDR3 region has the DNA TGTGCCAGCAGTCCAGACAGGACTTACTACAATGAGCAGTTCTTC. The chain combines TRBV11-2 with TRBJ2-1; D is perhaps TRBD1 (6 bases). The CDR3 loop spans 15 amino acids. Germline V gives CDR1 SGHAT, CDR2 FQNNGV. V was clipped by 6 bases and J by 3 bases, with 15 bases between them.

This clonotype was found many times. V is TRBV2 and J is TRBJ2-3; 9 nucleotides agree with TRBD1. CDR3 length: 14 residues. Germline CDR1 and CDR2: SNHLY and FYNNEI. The J segment lost 4 bases and the V segment lost 6 bases, leaving 5 bases of the junction unmatched. CDR3 amino acids: CASRTGGEADTQYF. The CDR3 nucleotides are TGTGCCAGCAGGACAGGGGGAGAGGCAGATACGCAGTATTTT.

V gene TRBV20-1 combines with J gene TRBJ2-1, with D perhaps TRBD1 (5 bases). This CDR3 has 11 amino acids. CDR1 is DFQATT, CDR2 SNEGSKA, per germline (reference sequence). V dropped 4 bases and J dropped 8 bases, with 9 bases sitting between them. The CDR3: CSATRVDEQFF. In DNA, the CDR3 is TGCAGTGCTACCAGGGTAGATGAGCAGTTCTTC.

A few counts support this clonotype. The chain carries TRBV12-3 or TRBV12-4 and TRBJ1-2; a possible D gene is TRBD1 (5 bases). This CDR3 contains 15 residues. The V end lost 5 bases, the J end lost 6 bases, and 19 bases lay between the germline ends. This CDR3 reads CASSTYSGKLNGYTF. In nucleotides, the CDR3 is TGTGCCAGCAGTACTTACTCAGGGAAGTTGAATGGCTACACCTTC.

This rearrangement joins TRBV4-1 to TRBJ2-1; D unresolved. Trimming cost V 6 bases and J 5 bases, with 17 bases left between them. Germline V gives CDR1 MGHRA, CDR2 YSYEKL. The CDR3 is 15 residues long. The CDR3 region is CASSTTSSPNNEQFF. CDR3 bases: TGCGCCAGCAGTACCACAAGCTCTCCGAACAATGAGCAGTTCTTC.

A few counts support this clonotype. The chain employs TRBV2 and TRBJ2-7; D unclear. CDR3 length equals 11 residues. Germline values: CDR1 SNHLY, CDR2 FYNNEI. V was clipped by 11 bases and J by 7 bases, with 15 bases between them. CDR3 residues: CASLLAREQYF. CDR3 nucleotides: TGTGCCTCGCTCCTGGCAAGGGAGCAGTACTTC.

The rearrangement joins TRBV7-2 to TRBJ2-1; D not resolved. V lost 4 bases, J lost 7 bases, and 11 bases lay in between. Germline loops: CDR1 SGHTA, CDR2 FQGNSA. This CDR3 region has 13 residues. DNA for the CDR3: TGTGCCAGCAGCTCCACGGGCTTTAATGAGCAGTTCTTC. Amino acid sequence: CASSSTGFNEQFF.

Note on this clonotype: A read error may produce the germline difference seen at one junction end. V is TRBV27 and J is TRBJ1-2, with D possibly being TRBD1 (5 bases). CDR1 and CDR2 from the germline V gene are MNHEY and SMNVEV (reference sequence). The CDR3 spans 13 residues. The CDR3 loop is CASGQGLNYGHTF. For the CDR3, the DNA is TGTGCCAGCGGTCAGGGCCTTAACTATGGCCACACCTTC.

This clonotype was observed a handful of times. CDR3 protein: CASRPGGAGEKLFF. CDR3 coding DNA: TGTGCCAGCCGACCAGGGGGCGCGGGTGAAAAACTGTTTTTT. The V call is TRBV6-5, the J call TRBJ1-4, with 8 bases aligning to TRBD1. The germline V gene encodes CDR1 MNHEY and CDR2 SVGAGI. Trimming at V came to 8 bases and at J to 7 bases, leaving 9 bases not matched to a gene. The CDR3 has 14 residues.

The chain employs TRBV2 and TRBJ2-5; D gene ambiguous. This CDR3 has 15 residues. The germline CDR1 and CDR2 sequences are SNHLY and FYNNEI. The ends were cut back, 3 bases at V and 5 bases at J, with 16 bases in the middle. CDR3 coding DNA: TGTGCCAGCAGTGATCTGGCGCCCGTGACCGAGACCCAGTACTTC. Translating gives CASSDLAPVTETQYF.

The CDR3 bases are TGTGCCAGCATCCCCGCCCTAGCGGACGGTTACAATGAGCAGTTCTTC. As protein: CASIPALADGYNEQFF. V gene TRBV7-9 combines with J gene TRBJ2-1; 7 bases agree with TRBD2. Germline values: CDR1 SEHNR, CDR2 FQNEAQ (reference sequence). V shed 7 bases, J shed 4 bases, and the junction held 13 bases outside the gene matches. The CDR3 has 16 residues.